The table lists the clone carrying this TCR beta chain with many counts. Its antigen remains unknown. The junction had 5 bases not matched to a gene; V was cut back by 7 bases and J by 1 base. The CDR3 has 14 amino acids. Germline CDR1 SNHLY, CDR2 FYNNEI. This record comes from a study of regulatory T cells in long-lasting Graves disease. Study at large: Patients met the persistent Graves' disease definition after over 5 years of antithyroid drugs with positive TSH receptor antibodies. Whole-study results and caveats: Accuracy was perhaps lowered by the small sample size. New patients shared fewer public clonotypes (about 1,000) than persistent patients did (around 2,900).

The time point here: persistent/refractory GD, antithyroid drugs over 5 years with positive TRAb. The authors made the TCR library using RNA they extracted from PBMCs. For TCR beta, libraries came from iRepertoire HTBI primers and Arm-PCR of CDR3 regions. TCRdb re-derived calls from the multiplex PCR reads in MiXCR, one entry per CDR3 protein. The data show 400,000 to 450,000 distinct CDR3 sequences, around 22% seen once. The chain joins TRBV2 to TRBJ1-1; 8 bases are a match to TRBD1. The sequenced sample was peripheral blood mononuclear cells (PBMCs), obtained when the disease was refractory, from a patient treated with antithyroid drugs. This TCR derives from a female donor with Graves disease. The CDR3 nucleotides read TGTGCCAGCAACACAGGGACAGGGAACACTGAAGCTTTCTTT. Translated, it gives CASNTGTGNTEAFF.